The 22 T cell receptor beta chains below all came from one sample that was sequenced in a study of shared clonotypes between healthy human individuals. This table comes from immunoSEQ multiplex PCR, and its TCRdb copy is limited to in-frame clones, with some not included. The sample holds a few million clones, about 92% seen once. Specimen: naive CD4+ T cells from PBMCs. The subset is: CD45RA+ positively selected. All receptors come from a man aged 18 to 30 in good health. Some clones in this sample may be carry-over from other donors' samples.

Notes on this clone: Within the sample, other DNA sequences also encode this same CDR3. The chain uses TRBV9 and TRBJ1-5; no clear D. The CDR3 loop spans 13 amino acids. Trimming stripped 0 bases from V and 7 bases from J, with 8 bases between. Germline V gene sequence: CDR1 SGDLS, CDR2 YYNGEE. For the CDR3, the DNA is TGTGCCAGCAGCGTAGGGGGAGGACAGCCCCAGCATTTT. Its translation: CASSVGGGQPQHF.

The V call is TRBV28, the J call TRBJ2-5; no clear D. The CDR3 sequence is 14 residues long. Germline V gene data show CDR1 as MDHEN and CDR2 as SYDVKM. V was cut by 7 bases and J by 1 base, with 13 bases left in between. The CDR3 DNA follows: TGTGCCAGCACCCCGTCGGCTCTCCAAGAGACCCAGTACTTC. Translation: CASTPSALQETQYF.

This chain connects TRBV28 to TRBJ2-3; 9 bases fit TRBD2. The V gene's germline CDR1 is MDHEN and CDR2 SYDVKM. V lost 5 bases to trimming and J lost 2 bases; unmatched junction nucleotides: 8. The CDR3 extends over 16 amino acids. The CDR3 spells CASSPPSGMATDTQYF. In DNA form, the CDR3 reads TGTGCCAGCAGTCCGCCTAGCGGGATGGCCACAGATACGCAGTATTTT. Full variable domain (outside the CDR3, taken from reference TRBV28 and TRBJ2-3): DVKVTQSSRYLVKRTGEKVFLECVQDMDHENMFWYRQDPGLGLRLIYFSYDVKMKEKGDIPEGYSVSREKKERFSLILESASTNQTSMYLCASSPPSGMATDTQYFGPGTRLTVL.

This clone was seen once. V is TRBV10-1 and J is TRBJ2-5, with a weak D call TRBD2 (7 bases). The CDR3 is made up of 15 amino acids. Germline loops: CDR1 WNHNN, CDR2 SYGVQD (reference sequence). Trimming stripped 0 bases from V and 5 bases from J, with 13 bases between. The CDR3 bases are TGCGCCAGCAGTGAGTCGGGGGGGCGCTGGGAGACCCAGTACTTC. It encodes CASSESGGRWETQYF.

The chain has TRBV5-6 and TRBJ1-2, with 9 positions matching TRBD1. Germline V gene sequence: CDR1 SGHDT, CDR2 YYEEEE. The CDR3 is 17 residues long. Unmatched junction bases numbered 16, after V lost 6 bases and J lost 4 bases. CDR3: CASTPSLGTGRPYGYTF. The CDR3 DNA sequence: TGTGCCAGCACCCCCTCCCTCGGGACAGGGCGACCCTATGGCTACACCTTC.

The rearrangement uses TRBV5-1 and TRBJ2-7; D gene unclear. The CDR3 length is 14 residues. Trimming left V 4 bases short and J 2 bases short, with 13 bases between. Per germline, CDR1 SGHRS and CDR2 YFSETQ. CDR3 loop: CASSTNSATYEQYF. The CDR3 DNA reads TGCGCCAGCAGCACAAACTCTGCAACCTACGAGCAGTACTTC.

The chain joins TRBV15 to TRBJ2-7; D remains ambiguous. In germline, CDR1 is LNHNV, CDR2 YYDKDF (reference sequence). This CDR3 is built from 14 residues. Trimming left V 1 base short and J 0 bases short, with 7 bases between. The CDR3 region is CATSRAVLSYEQYF. DNA of the CDR3: TGTGCCACCAGCAGAGCCGTCCTCTCCTACGAGCAGTACTTC.

The rearrangement joins TRBV27 to TRBJ2-5; D perhaps matches TRBD1 (5 bases). The CDR3 sequence is 15 residues long. Trimming took 6 bases from V and 2 from J, leaving 16 bases between them. Per germline, CDR1 MNHEY and CDR2 SMNVEV (reference sequence). The CDR3 sequence is CASSATDRGQETQYF. The CDR3 coding sequence is TGTGCCAGCAGCGCGACCGACAGAGGACAAGAGACCCAGTACTTC.

V usage is TRBV29-1 and J usage is TRBJ2-3; 8 bases agree with TRBD2. The germline gives CDR1 SQVTM, CDR2 ANQGSEA. V was clipped by 6 bases and J by 6 bases; unmatched bases: 8. The CDR3 totals 13 residues. This CDR3 reads CSVRREGHDTQYF. For the CDR3, the DNA is TGCAGCGTGCGACGGGAGGGCCACGATACGCAGTATTTT.

This chain links TRBV20-1 with TRBJ2-1, with D unclear. The germline gives CDR1 DFQATT, CDR2 SNEGSKA (reference sequence). This CDR3 has 9 residues. Trimming cost V 0 bases and J 14 bases, with 5 bases left between them. The CDR3 region has the DNA TGCAGTGCTAGAGATTCTAAGTTCTTC. Translating it yields CSARDSKFF.

V gene TRBV5-1 combines with J gene TRBJ1-4, with a tentative D call TRBD1 (5 bases). The germline V gene has CDR1 SGHRS and CDR2 YFSETQ. V gave up 0 bases and J gave up 0 bases, with 9 bases separating them. The CDR3 spans 16 residues. The CDR3 region has the DNA TGCGCCAGCAGCTTGGAGGGGAGTGCAACTAATGAAAAACTGTTTTTT. Protein sequence: CASSLEGSATNEKLFF.

The chain carries TRBV29-1 and TRBJ2-1; D not resolved. Germline CDR1 and CDR2: SQVTM and ANQGSEA. This CDR3 contains 12 residues. V lost 5 bases and J 0 bases, leaving 5 bases between the germline ends. The CDR3 is CSVIPSYNEQFF. The CDR3 nucleotides are TGCAGCGTTATTCCCTCCTACAATGAGCAGTTCTTC.

The genes are TRBV11-1 and TRBJ2-5; TRBD1 might be the D (6 bases). Germline V lookup: CDR1 SGHAT, CDR2 FQDESV (reference sequence). The CDR3 has 16 residues. V was cut by 4 bases and J by 2 bases, with 17 bases left in between. The CDR3: CASSSTSGAKQETQYF. The CDR3 DNA reads TGTGCCAGCAGCTCCACCTCAGGGGCGAAACAAGAGACCCAGTACTTC.

The rearrangement joins TRBV28 to TRBJ2-7; 7 bases agree with TRBD1. V dropped 7 bases and J dropped 3; count of bases not matched to a gene: 3. Germline assignment: CDR1 MDHEN and CDR2 SYDVKM. The CDR3 is 12 residues long. The CDR3: CASINRGYEQYF. As DNA, the CDR3 is TGTGCCAGCATCAACAGGGGCTACGAGCAGTACTTC.

Worth noting for this clone: Other DNA sequences within the sample encode an identical CDR3. The chain is built from TRBV27 and TRBJ1-2, with a tentative D call TRBD1 (6 bases). V gave up 6 bases and J gave up 4 bases, with 12 bases separating them. The CDR3 is made up of 13 amino acids. CDR1 is MNHEY, CDR2 SMNVEV, per germline (reference sequence). The CDR3 here is CASSLRGVYGYTF. In DNA, the CDR3 is TGTGCCAGCAGCCTCAGGGGAGTCTATGGCTACACCTTC.

Concerning this clone: The sample contains more than one DNA sequence encoding this CDR3. This chain links TRBV5-1 with TRBJ2-5; 9 bases fit TRBD1. The CDR3 is made up of 13 amino acids. V was pared by 4 bases and J by 4 bases, with 2 bases of the junction left unmatched. Germline-derived CDR1 and CDR2 are SGHRS and YFSETQ. CDR3 DNA: TGCGCCAGCAGCCCGGACAGGGGAGAGACCCAGTACTTC. Translated: CASSPDRGETQYF.

This clone has just one count. The chain joins TRBV6-6 to TRBJ2-3; D gene ambiguous. V was shortened by 10 bases and J by 0 bases, with 20 bases between the two germline ends. Germline-derived CDR1 and CDR2 are MNHNY and SVGAGI (reference sequence). CDR3 size: 16 residues. CDR3 loop: CATAYLSLGSTDTQYF. The CDR3 DNA sequence: TGTGCCACAGCTTATTTATCCTTAGGGAGCACAGATACGCAGTATTTT.

V and J are TRBV30 and TRBJ1-2; D call uncertain. This CDR3 comprises 14 residues. Germline CDR1 is GTSNPN and CDR2 is SVGIG (reference sequence). With 8 bases removed from V and 0 bases from J, the gap between germline ends came to 16 bases. In nucleotides, the CDR3 is TGTGCCCATAGACTCAGGCCAGCTAACTATGGCTACACCTTC. It specifies CAHRLRPANYGYTF.

As regards this clone: Distinct nucleotide sequences in the sample also encode this CDR3. DNA for the CDR3: TGTGCCTGGAGTGAGGGGGGGAACACTGAAGCTTTCTTT. This encodes CAWSEGGNTEAFF. V and J are TRBV30 and TRBJ1-1, with D possibly matching TRBD1 (6 bases). Germline V gene data show CDR1 as GTSNPN and CDR2 as SVGIG (reference sequence). This CDR3 spans 13 amino acids. V was pared by 1 base and J by 1 base, with 7 bases between.

The chain combines TRBV18 with TRBJ2-1; D gene unclear. The CDR3 length is 16 residues. V lost 2 bases and J lost 6, with 17 bases in between. Germline lookup yields CDR1 KGHSH and CDR2 LQKENI. The CDR3 nucleotides are TGTGCCAGCTCACCAATCCTAGGGTCGGCCAGCAATGAGCAGTTCTTC. Encoded protein: CASSPILGSASNEQFF.

V gene TRBV6-6 combines with J gene TRBJ1-1, with 7 bases aligning to TRBD1. V shed 5 bases and J 0 bases; nucleotides not matched to a gene: 9. The CDR3 consists of 16 residues. Germline V gene lookup returns CDR1 MNHNY and CDR2 SVGAGI (reference sequence). The CDR3 here is CASSKSGQPMNTEAFF. CDR3 in DNA: TGTGCCAGCAGTAAATCGGGACAGCCCATGAACACTGAAGCTTTCTTT.

As to this clone: Other DNA sequences in this sample translate to the same CDR3. V gene TRBV28 combines with J gene TRBJ2-7, with 9 bases fitting TRBD1. CDR1 and CDR2 from the germline V gene are MDHEN and SYDVKM. This CDR3 has 15 amino acids. After removal of 5 bases from V and 0 bases from J, the junction contained 5 bases not matched to a gene. CDR3 amino acids: CASSTPGQGSYEQYF. The DNA of the CDR3 is TGTGCCAGCAGTACCCCGGGACAGGGCTCCTACGAGCAGTACTTC.